This paragraph reports one TCR beta chain. The antigen remains unidentified. Individual cDNA molecules were tagged with unique molecular identifiers, the study reported. In TCRdb, the 5' RACE reads were re-called with MiXCR into one record per CDR3 protein. This sample has some 87,000 distinct CDR3 sequences; roughly 12% occur once, and the top ten carry around 2.4%. Losses at the gene ends were 5 bases for V and 6 bases for J; bases not matched to a gene: 6. Germline V lookup: CDR1 SNHLY, CDR2 FYNNEI. The CDR3 sequence is 14 residues long. The sample comes from a study of early T cells in non-severe SARS-CoV-2 infection. Background on the study: Sequenced material consisted of bulk RNA (from unsorted whole blood), and chains were unpaired.

Whole-study findings and limits: VDJdb matching skewed toward anti-spike CD8 responses, missing private and CD4 specificities.

The source is an adult who was a healthcare worker with PCR-confirmed SARS-CoV-2 infection or an uninfected control (not recorded which). This chain connects TRBV2 to TRBJ2-2; 7 bases line up with TRBD2. Sequencing was done on a sample of whole blood. The CDR3 bases are TGTGCCAGCAGTCAGAGCGGGATCTCCGGGGAGCTGTTTTTT. Its translation: CASSQSGISGELFF.